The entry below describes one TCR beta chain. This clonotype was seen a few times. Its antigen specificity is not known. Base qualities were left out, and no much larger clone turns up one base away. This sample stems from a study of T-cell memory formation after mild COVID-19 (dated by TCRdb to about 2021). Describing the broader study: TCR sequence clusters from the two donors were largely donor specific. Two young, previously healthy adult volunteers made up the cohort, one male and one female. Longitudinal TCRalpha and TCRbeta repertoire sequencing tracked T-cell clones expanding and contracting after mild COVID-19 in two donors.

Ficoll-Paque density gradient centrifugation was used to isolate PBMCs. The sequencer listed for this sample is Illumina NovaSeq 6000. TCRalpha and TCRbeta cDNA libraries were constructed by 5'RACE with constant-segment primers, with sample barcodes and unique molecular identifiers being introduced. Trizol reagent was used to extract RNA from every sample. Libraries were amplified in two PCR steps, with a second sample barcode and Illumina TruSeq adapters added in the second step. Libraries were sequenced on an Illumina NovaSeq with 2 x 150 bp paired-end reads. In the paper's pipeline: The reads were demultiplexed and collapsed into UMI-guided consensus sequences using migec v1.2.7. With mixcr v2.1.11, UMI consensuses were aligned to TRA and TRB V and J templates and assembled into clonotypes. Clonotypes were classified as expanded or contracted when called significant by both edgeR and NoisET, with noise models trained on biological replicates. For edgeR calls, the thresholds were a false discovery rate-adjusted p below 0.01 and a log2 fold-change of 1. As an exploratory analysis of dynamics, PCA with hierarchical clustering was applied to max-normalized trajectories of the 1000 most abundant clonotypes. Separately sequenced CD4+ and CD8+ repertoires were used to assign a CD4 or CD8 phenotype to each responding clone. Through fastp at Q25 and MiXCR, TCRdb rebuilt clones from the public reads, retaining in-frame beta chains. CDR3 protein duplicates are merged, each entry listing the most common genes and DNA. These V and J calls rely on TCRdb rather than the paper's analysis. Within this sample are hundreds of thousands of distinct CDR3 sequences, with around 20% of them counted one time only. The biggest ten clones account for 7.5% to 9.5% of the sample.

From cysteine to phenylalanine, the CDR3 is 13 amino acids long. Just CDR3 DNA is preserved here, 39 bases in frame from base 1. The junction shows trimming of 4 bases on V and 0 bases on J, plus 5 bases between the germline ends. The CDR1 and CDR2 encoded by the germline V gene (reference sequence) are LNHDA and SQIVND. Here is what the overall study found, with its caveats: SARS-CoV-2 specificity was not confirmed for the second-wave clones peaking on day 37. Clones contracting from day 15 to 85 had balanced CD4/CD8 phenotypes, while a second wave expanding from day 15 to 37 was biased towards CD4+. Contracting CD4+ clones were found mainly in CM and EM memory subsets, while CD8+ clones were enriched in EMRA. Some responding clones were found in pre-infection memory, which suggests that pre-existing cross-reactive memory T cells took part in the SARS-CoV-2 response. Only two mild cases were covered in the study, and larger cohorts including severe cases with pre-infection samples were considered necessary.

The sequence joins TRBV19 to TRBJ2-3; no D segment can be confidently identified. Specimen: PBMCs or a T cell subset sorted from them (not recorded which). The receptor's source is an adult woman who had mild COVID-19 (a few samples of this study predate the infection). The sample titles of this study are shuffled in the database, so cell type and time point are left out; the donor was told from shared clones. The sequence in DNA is TGTGCCAGTAGTAAAGCTAGCACAGATACGCAGTATTTT. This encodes CASSKASTDTQYF.